A single sample is the source of the 13 T cell receptor beta chains below, sequenced in a study of T cells in localized non-small cell lung cancer. Some clones are missing from TCRdb's copy, which holds only in-frame ones; the method was immunoSEQ multiplex PCR. This table has about 70,000 clones, approximately 87% appearing once. The input for sequencing was peripheral blood, taken before any cancer treatment. These receptors were taken from a male donor aged 60 or older with stage III squamous cell lung carcinoma.

The chain links TRBV6-6 to TRBJ2-7, with 7 nucleotides matching TRBD1. This CDR3 comprises 14 residues. From germline, CDR1 is MNHNY and CDR2 SVGAGI (reference sequence). V lost 2 bases to trimming and J lost 3 bases; unmatched junction nucleotides: 4. Here the CDR3 reads CASSYAAGGYEQYV. CDR3 nucleotide sequence: TGTGCCAGCAGTTACGCAGCAGGGGGCTACGAGCAGTACGTC.

The chain's CDR3 is CASTLDRNPPYEQYV. CDR3 nucleotide sequence: TGTGCCAGCACCCTGGACAGAAACCCCCCCTACGAGCAGTACGTC. The J gene is TRBJ2-7, the V gene TRBV6-6; tentative D call: TRBD1 (6 bases). Looked up from germline, CDR1 is MNHNY and CDR2 is SVGAGI (reference sequence). CDR3 length: 15 amino acids. V was cut by 7 bases and J by 2 bases, with 18 bases left in between.

This clone appeared once. This chain links TRBV5-1 with TRBJ2-2; a possible D gene is TRBD2 (5 bases). Germline values: CDR1 SGHRS, CDR2 YFSETQ. This CDR3 region has 15 residues. Trimming took 5 bases from V and 5 from J, leaving 16 bases between them. DNA of the CDR3: TGCGCCAGCAGTTCCGAGGGTATCAAGACCGGGGAGCTGTTTTTT. Its translation: CASSSEGIKTGELFF.

The chain combines TRBV30 with TRBJ1-1; D is unclear. The CDR3 runs to 11 residues. In germline, CDR1 is GTSNPN, CDR2 SVGIG (reference sequence). Trimming cost V 1 base and J 7 bases, with 7 bases left between them. CDR3 nucleotide sequence: TGTGCCTGGAGTGGGAGGGTTGAAGCTTTCTTT. Translation gives CAWSGRVEAFF.

V and J are TRBV30 and TRBJ1-5, with D perhaps TRBD1 (6 bases). The CDR3 has 12 residues. The V gene lost 4 bases and the J gene lost 3 bases, with 7 bases spanning the gap. Germline-derived CDR1 and CDR2 are GTSNPN and SVGIG (reference sequence). CDR3 in amino acids: CAWTGDNQPQHF. CDR3 in DNA: TGTGCCTGGACAGGGGACAATCAGCCCCAGCATTTT.

This clone showed up just once. The rearrangement joins TRBV7-2 to TRBJ1-5; D remains ambiguous. Per the germline V gene, CDR1 is SGHTA and CDR2 is FQGNSA. This CDR3 region has 16 residues. V lost 1 base, J lost 5 bases, and 15 bases lay in between. CDR3 sequence: CASSLDRQGPDQPQHF. In DNA, the CDR3 is TGTGCCAGCAGCTTAGATCGGCAAGGGCCTGATCAGCCCCAGCATTTT.

J is TRBJ1-6 and V is TRBV5-4; D gene ambiguous. The CDR3 consists of 15 residues. Germline V gene data show CDR1 as SGHNT and CDR2 as YYREEE (reference sequence). The V gene lost 3 bases and the J gene lost 5 bases, with 12 bases spanning the gap. CDR3 bases: TGTGCCAGCAGCTCTCGAGAGAACAATAATTCACCCCTCCACTTT. Its translation is CASSSRENNNSPLHF.

The chain carries TRBV2 and TRBJ1-4; no reliable D call. CDR3 length equals 12 residues. V gave up 4 bases and J gave up 5 bases, with 5 bases separating them. Germline CDR1 SNHLY, CDR2 FYNNEI. The CDR3 DNA reads as TGTGCCAGCAGTGGGCTGAATGAAAAACTGTTTTTT. Amino acids: CASSGLNEKLFF. Full variable domain (rest looked up from reference TRBV2 and TRBJ1-4): EPEVTQTPSHQVTQMGQEVILRCVPISNHLYFYWYRQILGQKVEFLVSFYNNEISEKSEIFDDQFSVERPDGSNFTLKIRSTKLEDSAMYFCASSGLNEKLFFGSGTQLSVL.

The chain links TRBV5-6 to TRBJ2-5; no clear D gene. Between the trimmed V and J ends, which lost 1 base and 0 bases, there was a span of 7 bases. The CDR3 length is 14 residues. Germline CDR1 reads SGHDT; CDR2 reads YYEEEE. The CDR3, as DNA: TGTGCCAGCAGCTTGTACGGGCACCAAGAGACCCAGTACTTC. It translates to CASSLYGHQETQYF.

This rearrangement joins TRBV6-1 to TRBJ1-1; TRBD1 might be the D (5 bases). The CDR3 runs to 18 residues. V lost 4 bases and J lost 7, with 28 bases in between. The germline gives CDR1 MNHNS, CDR2 SASEGT. CDR3 DNA: TGTGCCAGCAGTGCCACGAGGGGCAGATCGTGGGTTGATAATGAAGCTTTCTTT. It codes for CASSATRGRSWVDNEAFF.

This chain uses TRBV18 with TRBJ1-6; TRBD1 might be the D (5 bases). Deletions cut 6 bases from V and 9 bases from J, with 9 bases between. The CDR3 has 12 amino acids. Germline lookup yields CDR1 KGHSH and CDR2 LQKENI. CDR3 sequence (DNA): TGTGCCAGCTCCGACGGGGGTTCACCCCTCCACTTT. It specifies CASSDGGSPLHF.

The V gene is TRBV20-1, the J gene TRBJ2-5; D is unclear. Trimming took 3 bases from V and 4 from J, leaving 6 bases between them. Per the germline V gene, CDR1 is DFQATT and CDR2 is SNEGSKA (reference sequence). CDR3 size: 11 residues. The CDR3 reads CSARGAETQYF. The DNA for the CDR3 is TGCAGTGCTAGGGGTGCAGAGACCCAGTACTTC.

The chain employs TRBV6-1 and TRBJ2-2; 10 bases are shared with TRBD1. V trimming: 2 bases; J trimming: 3 bases; junction bases outside the gene matches: 9. Germline V gives CDR1 MNHNS, CDR2 SASEGT. This CDR3 spans 18 amino acids. CDR3: CASSESIWDRGYTGELFF. The CDR3 region has the DNA TGTGCCAGCAGTGAAAGTATCTGGGACAGGGGATACACCGGGGAGCTGTTTTTT.